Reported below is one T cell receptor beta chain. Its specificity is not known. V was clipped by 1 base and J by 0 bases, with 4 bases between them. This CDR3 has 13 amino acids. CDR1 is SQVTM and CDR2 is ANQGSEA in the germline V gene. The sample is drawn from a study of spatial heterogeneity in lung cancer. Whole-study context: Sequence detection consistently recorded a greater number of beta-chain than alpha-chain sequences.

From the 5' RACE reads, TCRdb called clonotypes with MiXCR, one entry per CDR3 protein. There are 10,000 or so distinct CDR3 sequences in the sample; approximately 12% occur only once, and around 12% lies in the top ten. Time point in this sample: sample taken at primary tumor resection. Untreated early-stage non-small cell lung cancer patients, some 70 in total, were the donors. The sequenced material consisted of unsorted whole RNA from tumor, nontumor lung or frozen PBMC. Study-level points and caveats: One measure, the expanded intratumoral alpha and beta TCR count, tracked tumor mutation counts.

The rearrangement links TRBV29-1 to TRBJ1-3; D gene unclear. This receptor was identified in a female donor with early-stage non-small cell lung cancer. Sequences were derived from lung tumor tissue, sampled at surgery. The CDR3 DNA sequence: TGCAGCGTTGAAGGGAGCTCTGGAAACACCATATATTTT. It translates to CSVEGSSGNTIYF.